Each of the 32 T cell receptor beta chains below was sequenced from the same sample in a study of blood T cell repertoires in COVID-19. Sequenced by immunoSEQ multiplex PCR; TCRdb stores in-frame clones only, minus some. Among 20,000 to 25,000 clones listed, more than 70% were seen once. The specimen sequenced was peripheral blood. Every receptor here comes from a human donor in a cohort sampled during active COVID-19. The donor label of this sample is uncertain.

This clone was seen more than once but under ten times. The chain is built from TRBV7-8 and TRBJ2-3; TRBD2 aligns across 12 bases. This CDR3 comprises 18 residues. Trimming cost V 4 bases and J 5 bases; bases outside gene matches: 13. Germline lookup yields CDR1 SGHVS and CDR2 FQNEAQ. The CDR3 DNA is TGTGCCAGCAGCTACCGCCGGACTAGCGGGGACCCTATAGATACGCAGTATTTT. Amino acid sequence: CASSYRRTSGDPIDTQYF. The full variable domain, its missing parts supplied by reference TRBV7-8 and TRBJ2-3, is GAGVSQSPRYKVAKRGQDVALRCDPISGHVSLFWYQQALGQGPEFLTYFQNEAQLDKSGLPSDRFFAERPEGSVSTLKIQRTQQEDSAVYLCASSYRRTSGDPIDTQYFGPGTRLTVL.

For the CDR3, the DNA is TGTGCCAGCAGTTTGGGGGGTGATCAGCCCCAGCATTTT. Its translation is CASSLGGDQPQHF. V usage is TRBV12-3 or TRBV12-4 and J usage is TRBJ1-5; D is possibly TRBD1 (5 bases). There are 13 residues in the CDR3. Trimming stripped 3 bases from V and 5 bases from J, with 8 bases between.

V is TRBV14 and J is TRBJ2-3; 14 bases align to TRBD2. Per the germline V gene, CDR1 is SGHDN and CDR2 is FVKESK. V lost 0 bases and J lost 7; bases outside the gene matches: 3. The CDR3 consists of 16 residues. CDR3 amino acids: CASSQDRLAGGNTQYF. The CDR3 DNA follows: TGTGCCAGCAGCCAAGATCGACTAGCGGGAGGGAATACGCAGTATTTT. Full variable domain (outside the CDR3, taken from reference TRBV14 and TRBJ2-3): EAGVTQFPSHSVIEKGQTVTLRCDPISGHDNLYWYRRVMGKEIKFLLHFVKESKQDESGMPNNRFLAERTGGTYSTLKVQPAELEDSGVYFCASSQDRLAGGNTQYFGPGTRLTVL.

The DNA of the CDR3 is TGTGCCAGCAGCCGGGACAGGACCGGATCACCCCTCCACTTT. Its translation: CASSRDRTGSPLHF. The chain has TRBV7-3 and TRBJ1-6; 8 bases match TRBD1. CDR1 and CDR2 (germline): SGHTA, FQGTGA. The CDR3 has 14 amino acids. Trimming took 5 bases from V and 10 from J; bases not matched to a gene: 7. The full variable domain, its missing parts supplied by reference TRBV7-3 and TRBJ1-6, is GAGVSQTPSNKVTEKGKYVELRCDPISGHTALYWYRQSLGQGPEFLIYFQGTGAADDSGLPNDRFFAVRPEGSVSTLKIQRTERGDSAVYLCASSRDRTGSPLHFGNGTRLTVT.

The sample holds a few counts of this clone. The V gene is TRBV23-1, the J gene TRBJ2-7, with TRBD2 matching over 8 bases. TRBV23-1 is sorted into the ORF group, with uncertain function. This CDR3 comprises 15 residues. V was pared by 8 bases and J by 5 bases, with 14 bases of the junction left unmatched. This CDR3 is CASPLPRLASHEQYF. CDR3 DNA: TGCGCCAGCCCCCTGCCCCGACTAGCGAGTCACGAGCAGTACTTC.

The chain uses TRBV6-5 and TRBJ2-6; D is ambiguous. Deletions cut 10 bases from V and 0 bases from J, with 10 bases between. Germline V CDR1 and CDR2: MNHEY, SVGAGI. This CDR3 has 14 residues. The CDR3 protein is CATHIDSGANVLTF. The CDR3, as DNA: TGTGCCACCCACATTGACTCTGGGGCCAACGTCCTGACTTTC.

The chain joins TRBV3-1 (or the pseudogene TRBV3-2) to TRBJ2-5, with 8 bases matching TRBD1. J was trimmed by 5 bases and V by 6 bases; bases with no gene match: 11. The CDR3 is 15 amino acids. Germline V CDR1 and CDR2: LGHDT, YNNKEL (reference sequence). The CDR3 bases are TGTGCCAGCAGTCTTAATACAGGGGGATTCGAGACCCAGTACTTC. This sequence encodes CASSLNTGGFETQYF.

The gene calls are TRBV28 and TRBJ2-1, with TRBD2 identical over 12 bases. Germline lookup yields CDR1 MDHEN and CDR2 SYDVKM. This CDR3 has 16 residues. V trimming: 4 bases; J trimming: 4 bases; junction bases outside the gene matches: 5. The chain's CDR3 is CASSSYLAGGYNEQFF. CDR3 in DNA: TGTGCCAGCAGTTCCTATCTAGCGGGAGGGTACAATGAGCAGTTCTTC.

The rearrangement uses TRBV5-4 and TRBJ2-2; TRBD2 matches 12 bases. Germline assignment: CDR1 SGHNT and CDR2 YYREEE (reference sequence). The CDR3 runs 16 residues. J was trimmed by 5 bases and V by 0 bases; bases with no gene match: 2. As DNA, the CDR3 is TGTGCCAGCAGCTTGGGGACTAGCGGGATTACCGGGGAGCTGTTTTTT. This codes for CASSLGTSGITGELFF.

This chain links TRBV5-1 with TRBJ2-2, with 8 bases fitting TRBD2. V lost 4 bases, J lost 10 bases, and 3 bases stayed unmatched. CDR3 length equals 12 residues. CDR1 SGHRS and CDR2 YFSETQ come from the germline V gene. Here the CDR3 DNA reads TGCGCCAGCAGCACGACTAGCGAGGAGCTGTTTTTT. Translated: CASSTTSEELFF.

V usage is TRBV7-9 and J usage is TRBJ2-1, with 10 bases identical to TRBD2. This CDR3 is built from 19 residues. CDR1 SEHNR and CDR2 FQNEAQ come from the germline V gene (reference sequence). Losses at the gene ends were 2 bases for V and 12 bases for J; bases not matched to a gene: 22. The CDR3 region is CASSLKGPGLAGVTSGQFF. The DNA of the CDR3 is TGTGCCAGCAGCTTAAAGGGCCCTGGTCTAGCGGGAGTTACCTCAGGGCAGTTCTTC. The complete variable domain, with remaining parts taken from reference TRBV7-9 and TRBJ2-1, reads DTGVSQNPRHKITKRGQNVTFRCDPISEHNRLYWYRQTLGQGPEFLTYFQNEAQLEKSRLLSDRFSAERPKGSFSTLEIQRTEQGDSAMYLCASSLKGPGLAGVTSGQFFGPGTRLTVL.

V and J are TRBV25-1 and TRBJ2-3; D is unclear. The CDR3 is 13 amino acids. Germline lookup yields CDR1 MGHDK and CDR2 SYGVNS. V dropped 3 bases and J dropped 0 bases, with 4 bases sitting between them. CDR3 amino acids: CASSDSSTDTQYF. The CDR3 DNA reads TGTGCCAGCAGTGACAGTAGCACAGATACGCAGTATTTT. Full variable domain (outside the CDR3, taken from reference TRBV25-1 and TRBJ2-3): EADIYQTPRYLVIGTGKKITLECSQTMGHDKMYWYQQDPGMELHLIHYSYGVNSTEKGDLSSESTVSRIRTEHFPLTLESARPSHTSQYLCASSDSSTDTQYFGPGTRLTVL.

This clone was seen only a few times. This chain joins TRBV28 and TRBJ1-5; tentative D call: TRBD1 (6 bases). The CDR3 runs to 15 residues. Germline lookup yields CDR1 MDHEN and CDR2 SYDVKM. Trimming took off 2 bases at V and 7 bases at J, with 15 bases between the two ends. CDR3 sequence (DNA): TGTGCCAGCAGTTTAAGTAGCGGGGGCCAACAGCCCCAGCATTTT. Translation: CASSLSSGGQQPQHF.

V usage is TRBV3-1 (or the pseudogene TRBV3-2) and J usage is TRBJ1-2; possibly TRBD1 for D (6 bases). Germline loops: CDR1 LGHDT, CDR2 YNNKEL (reference sequence). Trimming removed 1 base from V and 4 bases from J, with 16 bases in between. This CDR3 comprises 16 residues. The CDR3 DNA is TGTGCCAGCAGCCAAGGGACAGTAACCTTGGGCTATGGCTACACCTTC. It translates to CASSQGTVTLGYGYTF.

The chain carries TRBV19 and TRBJ1-3; weak D call: TRBD1 (6 bases). The germline V and J ends were trimmed by 5 bases and 4 bases, with 18 bases remaining between them. Germline-derived CDR1 and CDR2 are LNHDA and SQIVND (reference sequence). The CDR3 is made up of 16 amino acids. CDR3 residues: CASSAWGRTVGNTIYF. The DNA for the CDR3 is TGTGCCAGTAGTGCCTGGGGGCGAACGGTCGGAAACACCATATATTTT. Looking up the rest from reference TRBV19 and TRBJ1-3 gives the full variable domain: DGGITQSPKYLFRKEGQNVTLSCEQNLNHDAMYWYRQDPGQGLRLIYYSQIVNDFQKGDIAEGYSVSREKKESFPLTVTSAQKNPTAFYLCASSAWGRTVGNTIYFGEGSWLTVV.

The J gene is TRBJ1-6, the V gene TRBV2; 11 bases map to TRBD1. The CDR3 extends over 15 amino acids. V was pared by 3 bases and J by 9 bases, with 4 bases of the junction left unmatched. Per germline, CDR1 SNHLY and CDR2 FYNNEI. The CDR3 nucleotides are TGTGCCAGCAGTGATATAGGACAGGGGGCTTCACCCCTCCACTTT. Its protein product is CASSDIGQGASPLHF.

The genes are TRBV29-1 and TRBJ2-1; possibly TRBD1 for D (7 bases). V dropped 5 bases and J dropped 7 bases, with 18 bases sitting between them. Per germline, CDR1 SQVTM and CDR2 ANQGSEA. The CDR3 contains 14 residues. DNA of the CDR3: TGCAGCGTTTCCCGGGGGACAGTAGGGAATGAGCAGTTCTTC. Amino acids: CSVSRGTVGNEQFF.

The genes are TRBV21-1 and TRBJ2-7; TRBD1, the table's D call, was not compared with the DNA. TRBV21-1 is an annotated pseudogene. The CDR3 is made up of 16 amino acids. The CDR3: CASSGPSQGDSGEQYF. The CDR3 DNA is TGTGCCAGCAGCGGGCCCTCCCAGGGGGACTCGGGGGAGCAGTACTTC.

Turning to this clone: One junction end disagrees with the germline gene, perhaps due to a read error. The J gene is TRBJ2-1, the V gene TRBV6-6; 8 bases map to TRBD2. The CDR3 runs to 14 residues. CDR1 is MNHNY and CDR2 is SVGAGI in the germline V gene (reference sequence). CDR3 residues: CAGSAREEDNEQFF. CDR3 coding DNA: TGTGCCGGCAGTGCGCGGGAGGAGGACAATGAGCAGTTCTTC.

V gene TRBV7-3 combines with J gene TRBJ2-3; 8 bases align to TRBD1. The CDR3 totals 14 residues. Per the germline V gene, CDR1 is SGHTA and CDR2 is FQGTGA. J gave up 1 base and V 5 bases, and 2 bases lay outside the gene matches. The CDR3 reads CASSTGQGTDTQYF. CDR3 DNA sequence: TGTGCCAGCAGCACGGGACAGGGCACAGATACGCAGTATTTT.

The chain has TRBV19 and TRBJ2-7, with D possibly being TRBD1 (6 bases). V was pared by 6 bases and J by 3 bases, with 15 bases between. Germline V gene data show CDR1 as LNHDA and CDR2 as SQIVND (reference sequence). The CDR3 is made up of 14 amino acids. The CDR3 spells CASSRTQGGYEQYF. CDR3 DNA: TGTGCCAGTAGCCGCACCCAAGGGGGCTACGAGCAGTACTTC.

This chain joins TRBV28 and TRBJ1-5; 7 nucleotides line up with TRBD1. Trimming cost V 1 base and J 10 bases; bases outside gene matches: 7. Germline lookup yields CDR1 MDHEN and CDR2 SYDVKM. CDR3 size: 14 residues. CDR3 in DNA: TGTGCCAGCAGTTTATCAGGGGGATTTGATCCCCAGCATTTT. It is translated as CASSLSGGFDPQHF. The whole variable domain, remainder taken from reference TRBV28 and TRBJ1-5, is DVKVTQSSRYLVKRTGEKVFLECVQDMDHENMFWYRQDPGLGLRLIYFSYDVKMKEKGDIPEGYSVSREKKERFSLILESASTNQTSMYLCASSLSGGFDPQHFGDGTRLSIL.

Only one count was recorded for this clone. The chain combines TRBV19 with TRBJ1-5, with D possibly TRBD1 on 5 matching bases. The V end lost 7 bases, the J end lost 0 bases, and 13 bases lay between the germline ends. The CDR3 totals 15 residues. Looked up from germline, CDR1 is LNHDA and CDR2 is SQIVND (reference sequence). The CDR3 sequence is CASTRGGYSNQPQHF. Written as DNA, the CDR3 is TGTGCCAGTACTCGGGGGGGATATAGCAATCAGCCCCAGCATTTT.

This chain uses TRBV12-5 with TRBJ2-3; the D is unclear. With 7 bases removed from V and 3 bases from J, the gap between germline ends came to 11 bases. The germline gives CDR1 LGHNT, CDR2 FRNRAP. The CDR3 contains 13 residues. As DNA, the CDR3 is TGTGCTAGTGCCCTAGATAGTACAGATACGCAGTATTTT. As protein: CASALDSTDTQYF.

This chain uses TRBV3-1 (or the pseudogene TRBV3-2) with TRBJ2-7, with 11 bases fitting TRBD1. Germline CDR1 and CDR2: LGHDT and YNNKEL (reference sequence). With 3 bases clipped from V and 3 bases from J, the junction kept 7 bases outside the gene matches. CDR3 length: 16 residues. CDR3 nucleotide sequence: TGTGCCAGCAGCCATCCCGGGACAGGGGGACACTACGAGCAGTACTTC. Protein: CASSHPGTGGHYEQYF.

The chain links TRBV7-2 to TRBJ2-3; 9 bases agree with TRBD1. CDR3 length: 15 amino acids. V lost 5 bases, J lost 1 base, and 4 bases stayed unmatched. CDR1 and CDR2 (germline): SGHTA, FQGNSA. The CDR3: CASSPRDRGTDTQYF. CDR3 nucleotides: TGTGCCAGCAGCCCCCGGGACAGGGGCACAGATACGCAGTATTTT. The full variable domain, completed using reference TRBV7-2 and TRBJ2-3, is GAGVSQSPSNKVTEKGKDVELRCDPISGHTALYWYRQSLGQGLEFLIYFQGNSAPDKSGLPSDRFSAERTGGSVSTLTIQRTQQEDSAVYLCASSPRDRGTDTQYFGPGTRLTVL.

The sample holds one count of this clone. The chain combines TRBV5-4 with TRBJ1-2; unclear D gene. CDR1 is SGHNT and CDR2 is YYREEE in the germline V gene (reference sequence). Trimming shortened V by 1 base and J by 0 bases, and 7 bases separated the two germline ends. The CDR3 covers 14 residues. The CDR3 spells CASSLYLANYGYTF. In DNA, the CDR3 is TGTGCCAGCAGCTTGTATTTAGCTAACTATGGCTACACCTTC.

The chain uses TRBV4-1 and TRBJ2-1; 10 bases line up with TRBD2. V lost 3 bases to trimming and J lost 8 bases; unmatched junction nucleotides: 10. Looked up from germline, CDR1 is MGHRA and CDR2 is YSYEKL. The CDR3 loop spans 16 amino acids. The CDR3 nucleotides read TGCGCCAGCAGCCACGGAGCACTAGCGGGATTTGATGAGCAGTTCTTC. Encoded protein: CASSHGALAGFDEQFF.

This chain uses TRBV5-1 with TRBJ1-2, with TRBD1 matching 7 bases. Germline CDR1 is SGHRS and CDR2 is YFSETQ. Trimming cost V 4 bases and J 2 bases; bases outside gene matches: 8. The CDR3 is 15 residues long. The chain's CDR3 is CASSPGDRPNYGYTF. CDR3 coding DNA: TGCGCCAGCAGCCCGGGGGACAGACCCAACTATGGCTACACCTTC.

This clone was seen once. This chain connects TRBV18 to TRBJ1-5; tentatively, D is TRBD1 (5 bases). Germline loops: CDR1 KGHSH, CDR2 LQKENI. Trimming stripped 6 bases from V and 7 bases from J, with 16 bases between. The CDR3 contains 14 residues. CDR3 sequence (DNA): TGTGCCAGCTCTGAGCAAGAGACAGAGCAGCCCCAGCATTTT. It translates to CASSEQETEQPQHF.

The chain is built from TRBV7-3 and TRBJ2-7; D might be TRBD2 (6 bases). Germline CDR1 SGHTA, CDR2 FQGTGA. The V gene lost 5 bases and the J gene lost 0 bases, with 11 bases spanning the gap. This CDR3 has 14 residues. The CDR3 spells CASSISGGSYEQYF. In nucleotides, the CDR3 is TGTGCCAGCAGCATTAGCGGAGGCTCCTACGAGCAGTACTTC.

V and J are TRBV6-4 and TRBJ2-2; 7 positions agree with TRBD1. With 0 bases clipped from V and 0 bases from J, the junction kept 1 base outside the gene matches. Per the germline V gene, CDR1 is MRHNA and CDR2 is SNTAGT. This CDR3 has 16 residues. CDR3 bases: TGTGCCAGCAGTGACTCAGGGGGCGCGAACACCGGGGAGCTGTTTTTT. Its translation: CASSDSGGANTGELFF.